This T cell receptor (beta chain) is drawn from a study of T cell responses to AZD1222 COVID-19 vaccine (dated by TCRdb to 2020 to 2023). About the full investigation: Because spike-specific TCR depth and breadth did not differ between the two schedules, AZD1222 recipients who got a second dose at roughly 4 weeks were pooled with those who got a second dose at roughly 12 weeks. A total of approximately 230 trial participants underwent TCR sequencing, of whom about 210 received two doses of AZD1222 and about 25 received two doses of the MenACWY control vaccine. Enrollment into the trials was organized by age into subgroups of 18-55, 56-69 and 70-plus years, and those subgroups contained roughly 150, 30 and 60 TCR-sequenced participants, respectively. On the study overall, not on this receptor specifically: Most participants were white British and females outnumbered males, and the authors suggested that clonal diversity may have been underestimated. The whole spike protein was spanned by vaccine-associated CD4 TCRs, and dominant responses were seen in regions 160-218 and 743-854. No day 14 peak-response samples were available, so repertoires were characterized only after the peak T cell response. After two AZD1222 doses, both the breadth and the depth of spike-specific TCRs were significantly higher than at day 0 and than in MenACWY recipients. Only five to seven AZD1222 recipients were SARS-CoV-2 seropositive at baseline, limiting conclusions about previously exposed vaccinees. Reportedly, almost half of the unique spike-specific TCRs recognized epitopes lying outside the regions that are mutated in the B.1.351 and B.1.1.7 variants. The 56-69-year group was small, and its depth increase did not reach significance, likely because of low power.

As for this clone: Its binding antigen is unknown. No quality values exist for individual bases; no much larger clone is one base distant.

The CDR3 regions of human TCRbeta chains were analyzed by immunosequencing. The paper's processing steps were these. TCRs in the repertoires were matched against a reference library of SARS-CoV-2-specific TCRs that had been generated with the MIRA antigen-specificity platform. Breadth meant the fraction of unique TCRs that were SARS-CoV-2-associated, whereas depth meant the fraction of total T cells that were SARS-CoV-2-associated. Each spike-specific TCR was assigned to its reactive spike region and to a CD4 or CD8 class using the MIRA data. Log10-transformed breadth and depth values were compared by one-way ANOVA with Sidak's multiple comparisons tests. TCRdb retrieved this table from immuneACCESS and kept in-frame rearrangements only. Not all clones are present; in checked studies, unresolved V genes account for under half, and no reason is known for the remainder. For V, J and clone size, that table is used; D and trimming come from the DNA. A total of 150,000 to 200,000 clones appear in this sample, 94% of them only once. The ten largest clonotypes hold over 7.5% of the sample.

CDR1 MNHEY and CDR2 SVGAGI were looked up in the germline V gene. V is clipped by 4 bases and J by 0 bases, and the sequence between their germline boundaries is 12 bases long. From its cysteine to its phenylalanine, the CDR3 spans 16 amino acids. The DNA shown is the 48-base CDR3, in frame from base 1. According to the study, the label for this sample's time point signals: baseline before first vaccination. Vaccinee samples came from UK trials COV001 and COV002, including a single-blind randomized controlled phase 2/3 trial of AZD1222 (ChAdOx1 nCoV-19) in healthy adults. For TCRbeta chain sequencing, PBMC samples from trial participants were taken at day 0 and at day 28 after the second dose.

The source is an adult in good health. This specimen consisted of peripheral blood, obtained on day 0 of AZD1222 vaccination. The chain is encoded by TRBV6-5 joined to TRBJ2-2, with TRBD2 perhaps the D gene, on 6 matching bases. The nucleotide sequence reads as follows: TGTGCCAGCAGTTCGGCGGGGCGATCGAACACCGGGGAGCTGTTTTTT. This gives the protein CASSSAGRSNTGELFF.